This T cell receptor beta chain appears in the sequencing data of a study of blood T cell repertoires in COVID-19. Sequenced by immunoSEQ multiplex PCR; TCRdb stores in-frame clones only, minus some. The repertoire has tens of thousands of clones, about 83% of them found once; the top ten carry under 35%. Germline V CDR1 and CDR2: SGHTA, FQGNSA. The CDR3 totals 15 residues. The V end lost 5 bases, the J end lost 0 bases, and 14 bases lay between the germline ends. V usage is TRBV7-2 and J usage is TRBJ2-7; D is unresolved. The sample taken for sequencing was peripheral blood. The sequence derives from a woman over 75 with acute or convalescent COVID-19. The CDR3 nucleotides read TGTGCCAGCAGCCCCTACCAGGTCATCTCCTACGAGCAGTACTTC. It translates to CASSPYQVISYEQYF.